The present entry profiles one TCR beta chain with its context. Its target is unknown. This CDR3 spans 15 amino acids. V shed 0 bases, J shed 3 bases, and the junction held 4 bases outside the gene matches. Germline V gene data show CDR1 as SGHNT and CDR2 as YYREEE (reference sequence). Replicate sorted-subset PCRs were loaded with 150 to 200 ng DNA, tens of thousands of T cell genomes. Clones were sequenced by immunoSEQ multiplex PCR, and TCRdb holds only the in-frame ones, with some missing. The profile covers more than 2 million clones, with about 95% appearing a single time and about 0.13% taken by the ten largest. This entry is derived from a study of shared clonotypes between healthy human individuals. Whole-study findings and limits: It was anticipated that sequencing depth would influence how many clonotypes donors shared.

This chain uses TRBV5-4 with TRBJ2-7, with 9 bases that match TRBD2. Material: naive CD4+ T cells sorted from blood. The subset: CD45RA+ positively selected. The TCR comes from a man aged 18-30 years in good health. CDR3: CASSLGLAEDYEQYF. The CDR3 DNA reads TGTGCCAGCAGCTTGGGACTAGCGGAAGACTACGAGCAGTACTTC. The full variable domain, completed using reference TRBV5-4 and TRBJ2-7, is ETGVTQSPTHLIKTRGQQVTLRCSSQSGHNTVSWYQQALGQGPQFIFQYYREEENGRGNFPPRFSGLQFPNYSSELNVNALELDDSALYLCASSLGLAEDYEQYFGPGTRLTVT.